These T cell receptor beta chains were read from a single sample in a study of blood T cells in healthy people across ages. TCRdb used MiXCR to reprocess the 5' RACE reads, holding one entry per CDR3 protein. The sample includes approximately 680,000 distinct CDR3 sequences, approximately 30% seen only once; the top ten take 15%. Sequenced sample: blood. All receptors derive from an elderly woman in good health. CDR3s include the opening cysteine and the closing phenylalanine or tryptophan. A D gene is named only where the DNA matches it firmly. Rows give clone size only sometimes, using once, few, many, or a class for an expanded clone.

size	V	J	D	DNA	CDR3
many	TRBV9	TRBJ2-7	TRBD1	TGTGCCAGCAGCGCAGGGGGACAGGGGAACTACGAGCAGTACTTC	CASSAGGQGNYEQYF
-	TRBV4-1	TRBJ1-1	TRBD1	TGCGCCAGCAGCTCCTCGGGACAGAGGAACACTGAAGCTTTCTTT	CASSSSGQRNTEAFF
many	TRBV20-1	TRBJ2-1	-	TGCAGTGCTAGAGTCTGGGGGGGCCGATTAGGTCCCTACAATGAGCAGTTCTTC	CSARVWGGRLGPYNEQFF
-	TRBV15	TRBJ1-1	-	TGTGCCACCAGCAGTGGTTTGGGGCACTACTACACTGAAGCTTTCTTT	CATSSGLGHYYTEAFF
-	TRBV7-9	TRBJ1-1	-	TGTGCCAGCAGCCCGGATAGAGGGGCTAACACTGAAGCTTTCTTT	CASSPDRGANTEAFF
-	TRBV30	TRBJ2-7	TRBD1	TGTGCCTGGACCATTGGTCGGACAGGGGTTTACGAGCAGTACTTC	CAWTIGRTGVYEQYF
many	TRBV9	TRBJ1-1	-	TGTGCCAGCAGCGTCGACGTGACAGTAACCGAAGCTTTCTTT	CASSVDVTVTEAFF
-	TRBV4-2	TRBJ2-2	TRBD1	TGTGCCAGCAGCGCTCAGGGGGTCGGGGAGCTGTTTTTT	CASSAQGVGELFF
-	TRBV2	TRBJ2-2	TRBD2	TGTGCCAGCAGTCTACTAGCGGGGGGGCCGTTCGGGGAGCTGTTTTTT	CASSLLAGGPFGELFF
-	TRBV6-6	TRBJ2-5	-	TGTGCCAGCAGCAAAGGGGGTTCCCAAGAGACCCAGTACTTC	CASSKGGSQETQYF
many	TRBV6-2/TRBV6-3	TRBJ2-1	TRBD2	TGTGCCAGCAGTTCTAGCGGGGCCAAAGGTGGGCAGTTCTTC	CASSSSGAKGGQFF
-	TRBV5-1	TRBJ1-1	-	TGCGCCAGCAGCTTGGAAAGGACGGGGAACACTGAAGCTTTCTTT	CASSLERTGNTEAFF
few	TRBV6-5	TRBJ2-2	-	TGTGCCAGCGGAAGGGCCGGGGAGCTGTTTTTT	CASGRAGELFF
many	TRBV5-1	TRBJ2-1	TRBD2	TGCGCCAGCAGCTTCGGGGGGGCAATAGGCTCCTACAATGAGCAGTTCTTC	CASSFGGAIGSYNEQFF
-	TRBV4-1	TRBJ2-1	-	TGCGCCAGCAGCCAAGCGGCCTCGGGTCTACTCTACAATGAGCAGTTCTTC	CASSQAASGLLYNEQFF
many	TRBV7-2	TRBJ2-7	TRBD2	TGTGCCAGCAGCCTACATAGTAGCGGGGCCTACGAGCAGTACTTC	CASSLHSSGAYEQYF
few	TRBV7-2	TRBJ2-5	-	TGTGCCAGCAGCGCATCATTTAGGGTTCGGGTCTCGGAGGAGACCCAGTACTTC	CASSASFRVRVSEETQYF
-	TRBV5-6	TRBJ2-7	-	TGTGCCAGCAGCTTGCCTAACACCTACGAGCAGTACTTC	CASSLPNTYEQYF
-	TRBV6-1	TRBJ1-1	-	TGTGCCAGCAGGGAAGGTTCGGAGAACACTGAAGCTTTCTTT	CASREGSENTEAFF
many	TRBV5-1	TRBJ2-7	TRBD1	TGTGCCAGCAGCCTTGGACAGGGACCCTACGAGCAGTACTTC	CASSLGQGPYEQYF
many	TRBV6-5	TRBJ2-1	TRBD2	TGTGCCAGCATAAGCAGCGGGGGGGGCTCCTACAATGAGCAGTTCTTC	CASISSGGGSYNEQFF
-	TRBV7-2	TRBJ1-1	-	TGTGCCAGCAGCCCTCCGGGTAAGGGGGACACTGAAGCTTTCTTT	CASSPPGKGDTEAFF
-	TRBV7-2	TRBJ1-1	-	TGTGCCAGCAGCTGGGGGCCGGGGAACACTGAAGCTTTCTTT	CASSWGPGNTEAFF
many	TRBV9	TRBJ2-7	-	TGTGCCAGCAGCGCCGTCCCCCGGCACGAGCAGTACTTC	CASSAVPRHEQYF
-	TRBV19	TRBJ1-1	-	TGTGCCAGTAGACCTTATCGGGGGAACACTGAAGCTTTCTTT	CASRPYRGNTEAFF
many	TRBV20-1	TRBJ2-5	TRBD1	TGCAGTGCTGCCGGGACAGGCTCCCAAGAGACCCAGTACTTC	CSAAGTGSQETQYF
many	TRBV29-1	TRBJ1-1	-	TGCAGCGCCTTGGACAGAAAGAACACTGAAGCTTTCTTT	CSALDRKNTEAFF
-	TRBV7-9	TRBJ2-3	TRBD1	TGTGCCAGCAGCTTACAAGGACAGGGGCTTAATACGCAGTATTTT	CASSLQGQGLNTQYF
many	TRBV18	TRBJ1-2	-	TGTGCCAGCTCACCACCGGCAGACTCCTTCAGGCCCGGGCATGGCTACACCTTC	CASSPPADSFRPGHGYTF
many	TRBV28	TRBJ1-1	-	TGTGCCAGCAGTTTGGTGATGGCTGAAGCTTTCTTT	CASSLVMAEAFF
many	TRBV20-1	TRBJ2-5	-	TGCAGTGCTAGGCGAGACGCGGAGACCCAGTACTTC	CSARRDAETQYF
many	TRBV6-5	TRBJ2-7	-	TGTGCCAGCAGGCAAGGGGCGGGAACCTACGAGCAGTACTTC	CASRQGAGTYEQYF
many	TRBV28	TRBJ2-5	-	TGTGCCAGCACCTCTCCCCGGGGAGCAAGTGAGACCCAGTACTTC	CASTSPRGASETQYF
-	TRBV7-2	TRBJ1-1	-	TGTGCCAGCAGCTACCAGCCCGGGGAGGGAGCTTTCTTT	CASSYQPGEGAFF